This T cell receptor (beta chain) was sequenced for a study of T cells in localized non-small cell lung cancer. Study-wide results and limits: Maximal T cell clonality occurred in uninvolved adjacent lung, with tumor ranking below it. Only one tumor region went through sequencing, so heterogeneity may still be there. Greater T cell density in blood accompanied longer overall survival. In adjacent lung appeared a median approximately 57 of the top 100 tumor clones.

Concerning this clone itself: Its target is not known.

This CDR3 is 12 amino acids long. Trimming took 7 bases from V and 10 from J, leaving 11 bases between them. The germline V gene has CDR1 MDHEN and CDR2 SYDVKM. Sequenced by immunoSEQ multiplex PCR; TCRdb stores in-frame clones only, minus some. Among fewer than 95,000 clones, approximately 91% were seen once, and the ten largest hold 4.1%. The gene calls are TRBV28 and TRBJ1-6; unclear D gene. The source was PBMCs, collected before any cancer treatment. The origin of this receptor is a woman aged 40 to 75 with stage II squamous cell lung carcinoma. CDR3 nucleotide sequence: TGTGCCAGCAATTTCCGCTTGTCACCCCTCCACTTT. Protein product: CASNFRLSPLHF.